The entry that follows covers one TCR beta chain sequence. Its antigen is not known. The data were produced by immunoSEQ multiplex PCR, yet TCRdb's version contains in-frame clones alone and is incomplete. The sample comprises around 91,000 clones, roughly 84% of which are singletons, and less than 20% rests with the top ten. The sample comes from a study of T cell responses to AZD1222 COVID-19 vaccine. The V end lost 5 bases, the J end lost 1 base, and 11 bases lay between the germline ends. CDR1 and CDR2 from the germline V gene are SGHTA and FQGNSA. The CDR3 loop spans 14 amino acids. Regarding the study as a whole: The study found Spike-specific TCR breadth and depth rose after two AZD1222 doses. Researchers took repertoire samples only after the peak T cell response had come. CD4 TCRs associated with vaccination spanned spike, dominating at 160-218 and 743-854.

The starting material was peripheral blood, obtained on day 0 of AZD1222 vaccination. The sequence was collected from an adult in good health. This chain joins TRBV7-2 and TRBJ2-5; D gene uncertain. The CDR3 loop reads CASSPSHSQETQYF. As DNA, the CDR3 is TGTGCCAGCAGCCCCTCCCACAGCCAAGAGACCCAGTACTTC.